This T cell receptor (beta chain) was retrieved from a study of T cell repertoires in cytomegalovirus infection. For the study at large: Both CMV infection and a matching HLA type were indicated by public TCR beta signatures.

This clonotype was seen only a few times. As yet, its antigen is unknown. Overall study findings and caveats: In two of eight donors, the top clonotype was HLA-C-restricted CMV-specific. Based on cumulative public TCR beta family frequency, carriers of CMV plus the relevant HLA were identified.

V lost 1 base and J 0 bases, leaving 19 bases between the germline ends. CDR1 is SGHRS and CDR2 is YFSETQ in the germline V gene. The CDR3 consists of 18 residues. TCRdb reprocessed the reads with MiXCR, giving one entry per CDR3 protein. The table has approximately 140,000 distinct CDR3 sequences, about 6% seen once; the top ten hold roughly 18%. The clonotype comes from a human donor in good health (CMV status not recorded). Some clones in this sample may be carry-over from other donors' samples. The V and J genes are TRBV5-1 and TRBJ1-1; TRBD1 is a possible D gene (6 bases). The source material was PBMCs. The DNA for the CDR3 is TGCGCCAGCAGCTTGATGCCCCCGGGACATAGGATGAACACTGAAGCTTTCTTT. This sequence encodes CASSLMPPGHRMNTEAFF.